These T cell receptor beta chains were read from a single sample in a study of blood T cell repertoires in COVID-19. The repertoire was sequenced with immunoSEQ multiplex PCR; TCRdb's copy has only in-frame clones and lacks some. The sample holds 120,000 or so clones, around three quarters seen once. The sequenced material came from peripheral blood. Every receptor here comes from a man aged 40-49 years with active or convalescent COVID-19. The CDR3 runs from the conserved cysteine through the conserved F or W. Each record gives: V gene, J gene, D gene, clone size, CDR3 protein, CDR3 DNA. D genes are given only for firm matches. Size is stated for part of the rows, as once, few or many counts, or as a class when the clone is expanded.

>TRBV11-2|TRBJ1-1|TRBD1|.
CASRRQGGNTEAFF
TGTGCCAGCAGACGACAGGGGGGGAACACTGAAGCTTTCTTT
>TRBV4-2|TRBJ1-4|.|.
CASSQDRASQDEKLFF
TGTGCCAGCAGCCAAGATCGCGCCAGCCAGGATGAAAAACTGTTTTTT
>TRBV29-1|TRBJ1-1|.|.
CSAENGGTEAFF
TGCAGCGCGGAGAACGGGGGCACTGAAGCTTTCTTT
>TRBV4-1|TRBJ2-7|.|.
CASSQAAQGSYEQYF
TGCGCCAGCAGCCAAGCGGCACAGGGTTCCTACGAGCAGTACTTC
>TRBV28|TRBJ2-3|TRBD1|.
CASSPSGGGTDTQYF
TGTGCCAGCAGCCCCTCAGGGGGCGGGACAGATACGCAGTATTTT
>TRBV7-6|TRBJ2-6|.|.
CASSPRAVSGANVLTF
TGTGCCAGCAGCCCCCGAGCCGTCTCTGGGGCCAACGTCCTGACTTTC
>TRBV18|TRBJ1-5|.|.
CASSLRGGLEPQHF
TGTGCCAGCTCACTTAGAGGAGGTCTGGAGCCCCAGCATTTT
>TRBV5-1|TRBJ2-1|TRBD2|.
CASRVGLADNEQFF
TGCGCCAGCAGGGTGGGACTAGCGGACAATGAGCAGTTCTTC
>TRBV11-2|TRBJ2-2|TRBD2|.
CASSWTSGRLGGELFF
TGTGCCAGCAGCTGGACTAGCGGGAGGTTGGGCGGGGAGCTGTTTTTT
>TRBV28|TRBJ1-1|.|.
CASSLPGNTEAFF
TGTGCCAGCAGTTTACCAGGAAACACTGAAGCTTTCTTT
>TRBV7-2|TRBJ2-1|.|few
CASSLDTGSYNEQFF
TGTGCCAGCAGCTTAGATACAGGGAGCTACAATGAGCAGTTCTTC
>TRBV12-3/TRBV12-4|TRBJ2-1|TRBD2|.
CASSLGLAGAAFF
TGTGCCAGCAGTTTAGGGCTAGCGGGAGCCGCGTTCTTC
>TRBV30|TRBJ1-3|.|.
CAWTFVSGNTIYF
TGTGCCTGGACTTTCGTGTCTGGAAACACCATATATTTT
>TRBV5-1|TRBJ1-4|.|.
CASSPGATNEKLFF
TGCGCCAGCAGTCCAGGGGCAACTAATGAAAAACTGTTTTTT
>TRBV7-7|TRBJ2-3|.|.
CASSLGTGRTDTQYF
TGTGCTAGCAGCTTAGGAACAGGAAGGACAGATACGCAGTATTTT
>TRBV28|TRBJ1-5|TRBD1|.
CASTLPPHRGRDQPQHF
TGTGCCAGCACCTTGCCCCCCCACAGGGGACGAGATCAGCCCCAGCATTTT
>TRBV2|TRBJ1-5|.|once
CASSGRVGLGNQPQHF
TGTGCCAGCAGTGGCAGGGTGGGGCTTGGCAATCAGCCCCAGCATTTT
>TRBV7-2|TRBJ2-7|TRBD1|.
CASSLAPGQGVYEQYF
TGTGCCAGCAGCTTAGCTCCGGGACAGGGAGTCTACGAGCAGTACTTC
>TRBV24-1|TRBJ2-2|TRBD1|.
CATSDPRTGRSTGELFF
TGTGCCACCAGTGACCCTAGGACAGGGAGGTCCACCGGGGAGCTGTTTTTT
>TRBV5-4|TRBJ2-3|TRBD2|.
CASSLESGGAADTQYF
TGTGCCAGCAGCTTGGAAAGCGGGGGGGCCGCAGATACGCAGTATTTT